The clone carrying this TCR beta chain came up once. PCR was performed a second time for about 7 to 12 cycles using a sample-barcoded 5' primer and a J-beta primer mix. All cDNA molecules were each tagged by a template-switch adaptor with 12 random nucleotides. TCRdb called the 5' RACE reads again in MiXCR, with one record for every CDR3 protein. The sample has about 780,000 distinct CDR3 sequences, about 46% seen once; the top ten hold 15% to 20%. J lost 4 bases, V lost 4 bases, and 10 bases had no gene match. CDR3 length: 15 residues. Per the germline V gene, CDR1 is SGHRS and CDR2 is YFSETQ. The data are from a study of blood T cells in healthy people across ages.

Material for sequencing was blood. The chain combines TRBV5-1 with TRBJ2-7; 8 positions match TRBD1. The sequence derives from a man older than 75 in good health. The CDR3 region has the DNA TGCGCCAGCAGCCCAACAGGGGGACCACTTTACGAGCAGTACTTC. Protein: CASSPTGGPLYEQYF.